This T cell receptor (beta chain) was identified in a study of PD-L1 blockade in urothelial cancer. For the study at large: Prior chemotherapy in patients spanned 0 to 3 regimens. Peripheral blood specimens exhibited a median yield of 141,255 T cells.

Worth noting for this clone: As yet, its antigen is unknown.

Regarding time point: peripheral blood 6 weeks after treatment start. Clones were read by immunoSEQ multiplex PCR, and TCRdb kept only the in-frame ones, dropping some. The data contain roughly 110,000 clones, approximately 90% of them singletons. The germline V gene encodes CDR1 MNHNS and CDR2 SASEGT. The CDR3 is made up of 13 amino acids. V gave up 6 bases and J gave up 7 bases; unmatched junction bases: 7. Study-wide results and caveats: Where pretreatment blood TCR clonality fell below the median, better survival was predicted. For durable-benefit patients, tumor-associated blood clones expanded more at 3 weeks.

The chain joins TRBV6-1 to TRBJ1-2; TRBD1 agrees at 8 bases. Specimen: PBMCs, collected around atezolizumab (anti-PD-L1) treatment. This clonotype was sampled from a man aged 55 to 69 with urothelial cancer. The CDR3 region has the DNA TGTGCCAGCAGGCAACAGGGGGTCTGTGGCTACACCTTC. Translated, it gives CASRQQGVCGYTF.